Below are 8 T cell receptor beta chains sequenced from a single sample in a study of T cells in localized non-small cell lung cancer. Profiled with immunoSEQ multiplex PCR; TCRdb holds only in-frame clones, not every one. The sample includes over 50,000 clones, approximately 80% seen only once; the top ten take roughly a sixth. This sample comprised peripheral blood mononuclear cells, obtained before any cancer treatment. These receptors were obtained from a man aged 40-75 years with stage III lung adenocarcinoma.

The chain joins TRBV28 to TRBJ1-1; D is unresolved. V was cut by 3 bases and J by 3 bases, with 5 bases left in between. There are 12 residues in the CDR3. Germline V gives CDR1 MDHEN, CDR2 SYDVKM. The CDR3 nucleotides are TGTGCCAGCAGTTTCGGGTACACTGAAGCTTTCTTT. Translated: CASSFGYTEAFF.

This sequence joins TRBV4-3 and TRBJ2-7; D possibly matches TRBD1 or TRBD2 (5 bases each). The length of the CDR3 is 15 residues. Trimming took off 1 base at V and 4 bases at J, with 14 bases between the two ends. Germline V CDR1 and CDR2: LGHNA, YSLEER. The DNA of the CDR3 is TGCGCCAGCAGCCAAGCCCCCGGTGGGGGTTACGAGCAGTACTTC. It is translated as CASSQAPGGGYEQYF.

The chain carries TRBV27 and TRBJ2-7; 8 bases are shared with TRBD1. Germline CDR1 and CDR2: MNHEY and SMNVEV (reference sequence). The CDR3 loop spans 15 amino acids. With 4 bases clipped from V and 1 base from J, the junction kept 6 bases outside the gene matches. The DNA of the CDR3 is TGTGCCAGCAGTTATACAGGGGGAGCGTCCTACGAGCAGTACTTC. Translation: CASSYTGGASYEQYF.

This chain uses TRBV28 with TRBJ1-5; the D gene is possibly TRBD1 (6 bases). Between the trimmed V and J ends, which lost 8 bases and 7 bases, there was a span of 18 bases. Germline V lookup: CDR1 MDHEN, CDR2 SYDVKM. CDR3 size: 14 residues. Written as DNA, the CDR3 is TGTGCCAGCCGAAAATCCCTAGGGGGGCAGCCCCAGCATTTT. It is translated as CASRKSLGGQPQHF. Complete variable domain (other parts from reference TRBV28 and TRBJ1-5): DVKVTQSSRYLVKRTGEKVFLECVQDMDHENMFWYRQDPGLGLRLIYFSYDVKMKEKGDIPEGYSVSREKKERFSLILESASTNQTSMYLCASRKSLGGQPQHFGDGTRLSIL.

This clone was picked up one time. The CDR3 reads CASSLGTGSGYTF. CDR3 nucleotide sequence: TGTGCCAGCAGCCTGGGGACAGGTAGTGGCTACACCTTC. The chain links TRBV28 to TRBJ1-2, with 8 bases that match TRBD1. Germline trimming cut 6 bases from V and 7 bases from J; bases unmatched to any gene: 7. There are 13 residues in the CDR3. Per the germline V gene, CDR1 is MDHEN and CDR2 is SYDVKM.

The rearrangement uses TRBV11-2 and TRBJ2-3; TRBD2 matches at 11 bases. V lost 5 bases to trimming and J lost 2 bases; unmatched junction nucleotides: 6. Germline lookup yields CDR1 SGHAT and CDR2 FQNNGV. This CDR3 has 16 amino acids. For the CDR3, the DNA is TGTGCCAGCAGCCTGACTAGCGGGGACCCCACAGATACGCAGTATTTT. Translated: CASSLTSGDPTDTQYF. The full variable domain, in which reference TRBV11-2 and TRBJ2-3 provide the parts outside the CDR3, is EAGVAQSPRYKIIEKRQSVAFWCNPISGHATLYWYQQILGQGPKLLIQFQNNGVVDDSQLPKDRFSAERLKGVDSTLKIQPAKLEDSAVYLCASSLTSGDPTDTQYFGPGTRLTVL.

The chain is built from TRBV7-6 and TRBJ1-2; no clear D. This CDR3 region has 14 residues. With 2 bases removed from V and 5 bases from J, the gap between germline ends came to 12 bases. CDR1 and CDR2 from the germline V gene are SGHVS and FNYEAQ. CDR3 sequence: CASSLSPAVYGYTF. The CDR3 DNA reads TGTGCCAGCAGCTTATCCCCAGCGGTTTATGGCTACACCTTC.

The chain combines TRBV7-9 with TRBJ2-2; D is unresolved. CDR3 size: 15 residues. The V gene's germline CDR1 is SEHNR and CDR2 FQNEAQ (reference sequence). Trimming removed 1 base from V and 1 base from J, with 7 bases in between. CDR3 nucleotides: TGTGCCAGCAGCTTAGGATTGCGGAACACCGGGGAGCTGTTTTTT. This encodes CASSLGLRNTGELFF.